This T cell receptor beta chain was identified in a study of T-cell reconstitution after alpha-beta-depleted transplantation in children. Study results and caveats: From newly produced T cells came most of the T-cell counts and diversity one year after transplant. Approximately two months post-transplant, alpha-beta T cells reportedly originated from several hundred expanded graft clones.

The CDR3 has 16 residues. Germline V gives CDR1 MGHRA, CDR2 YSYEKL. V lost 0 bases and J lost 6, with 17 bases in between. This clonotype was counted a few times. Its antigen remains unknown. Preparation of the TCRbeta library involved a method that used unique molecular identifiers. Each CDR3 protein is one row after TCRdb ran MiXCR on the PCR reads. The sample comprises hundreds of thousands of distinct CDR3 sequences, approximately 24% of which are singletons, and about 4.8% rests with the top ten. This clonotype was sampled from a female patient aged 2-10 years who had a stem cell transplant for congenital amegakaryocytic thrombocytopenia, so the T cells may come from the graft donor. V is TRBV4-1 and J is TRBJ1-1, with D perhaps matching TRBD1 (6 bases). Material: PBMCs, mostly from graft donor cells, obtained 360 days after TCRalphabeta/CD19-depleted stem cell transplant. The CDR3 reads CASSQDLDRALSEAFF. CDR3 nucleotide sequence: TGCGCCAGCAGCCAAGATCTGGACAGAGCGTTATCTGAAGCTTTCTTT.